The next 7 T cell receptor beta chains were all read from a single sample in a study of cytomegalovirus exposure and HLA in healthy donors. The PCR used 60 Vbeta and 13 Jbeta primers. TCRdb's table, derived via immunoSEQ multiplex PCR, lists solely in-frame clones and lacks some. The repertoire holds over 200,000 clones, with approximately 70% as singletons. The specimen sequenced was PBMCs. All receptors derive from a woman in her 30s in good health and CMV-seronegative.

The chain links TRBV7-9 to TRBJ1-2; 9 bases align to TRBD1. The CDR3 consists of 14 residues. Germline V gene lookup returns CDR1 SEHNR and CDR2 FQNEAQ (reference sequence). Trimming at V came to 5 bases and at J to 8 bases, leaving 9 bases not matched to a gene. CDR3 nucleotide sequence: TGTGCCAGCAGCCCGGGACAGGGTTTGGGAGGCTACACCTTC. As protein: CASSPGQGLGGYTF. Full variable domain (remainder filled in from reference TRBV7-9 and TRBJ1-2): DTGVSQNPRHKITKRGQNVTFRCDPISEHNRLYWYRQTLGQGPEFLTYFQNEAQLEKSRLLSDRFSAERPKGSFSTLEIQRTEQGDSAMYLCASSPGQGLGGYTFGSGTRLTVV.

The gene calls are TRBV11-3 and TRBJ1-1; D not certain. Trimming stripped 1 base from V and 3 bases from J, with 12 bases between. Germline V gene data show CDR1 as SGHNT and CDR2 as YENEEA. The CDR3 spans 15 residues. Here the CDR3 reads CASSLVREGDTEAFF. The CDR3 DNA sequence: TGTGCCAGCAGCTTAGTAAGAGAGGGAGACACTGAAGCTTTCTTT.

The chain carries TRBV7-9 and TRBJ1-6; no firm D call. This CDR3 spans 13 amino acids. V lost 1 base and J 9 bases, leaving 7 bases between the germline ends. CDR1 is SEHNR and CDR2 is FQNEAQ in the germline V gene (reference sequence). The CDR3 nucleotides read TGTGCCAGCAGCTTAGGGCCTAGTTCACCCCTCCACTTT. Translating it yields CASSLGPSSPLHF.

The CDR3 DNA follows: TGCGCCAGCAGGAGACGGCTAGCGGGAATCCCGAGCACAGATACGCAGTATTTT. It yields the protein CASRRRLAGIPSTDTQYF. The chain uses TRBV5-1 and TRBJ2-3, with TRBD2 matching 9 bases. The germline CDR1 and CDR2 sequences are SGHRS and YFSETQ. Trimming cost V 5 bases and J 0 bases; bases outside gene matches: 13. The CDR3 length is 18 residues.

The chain links TRBV7-3 to TRBJ2-5; the match to TRBD2 covers 7 bases. The junction had 14 bases not matched to a gene; V was cut back by 5 bases and J by 5 bases. CDR3 length: 16 residues. CDR1 and CDR2 from the germline V gene are SGHTA and FQGTGA. CDR3 nucleotide sequence: TGTGCCAGCAGCCCCTCGGGGGGACCCGCCGGGGAGACCCAGTACTTC. Translation gives CASSPSGGPAGETQYF.

The chain combines TRBV2 with TRBJ2-7; 8 bases are shared with TRBD1. The V gene end was trimmed by 6 bases and the J gene end by 2 bases; junction bases not matched to a gene: 12. The CDR3 has 16 amino acids. Germline CDR1 SNHLY, CDR2 FYNNEI. Here the CDR3 DNA reads TGTGCCAGCAGGGGTCAATTGGGACAGGTCCCCTACGAGCAGTACTTC. The encoded protein is CASRGQLGQVPYEQYF.

This sequence joins TRBV7-2 and TRBJ2-2, with D maybe TRBD1 (5 bases). V was shortened by 2 bases and J by 5 bases, with 6 bases between the two germline ends. Germline lookup yields CDR1 SGHTA and CDR2 FQGNSA. The CDR3 is made up of 13 amino acids. The CDR3: CASSLRGTGELFF. The CDR3 DNA reads as TGTGCCAGCAGCTTAAGGGGTACCGGGGAGCTGTTTTTT.